The clone carrying this TCR beta chain appeared a few times. This sample is part of a study of T cells after yellow fever vaccination. Per the germline V gene, CDR1 is GTSNPN and CDR2 is SVGIG (reference sequence). The CDR3 length is 14 residues. V was cut by 2 bases and J by 12 bases, with 20 bases left in between. A 5'RACE template-switching step, the method used to make TCR cDNA, added a universal primer site and UMIs. Each CDR3 protein gets one entry after TCRdb re-called the 5' RACE reads with MiXCR. Of roughly 63,000 distinct CDR3 sequences in the sample, about 7.8% were seen once. The material sequenced was CD8+ T cells sorted from PBMCs, taken 15 days after the yellow fever booster vaccination. The V gene is TRBV30, the J gene TRBJ2-1, with D perhaps matching TRBD1 (5 bases). This sequence originates from a man younger than 45 who received the YFV17D yellow fever vaccine. CDR3 DNA sequence: TGTGCCTGGAGTTCCTACCCTCAGGGTTTTAGGCAGTTCTTC. This sequence encodes CAWSSYPQGFRQFF.